A single sample is the source of the 2 T cell receptor beta chains below, sequenced in a study of human T cells and chemical hapten exposure. TCRdb called the RACE reads again in MiXCR, with one record for every CDR3 protein. The sample carries roughly 250,000 distinct CDR3 sequences, about 8.1% recorded once. Time point specified: pre-sensitization, week 0. Described treatment: therapeutic diphenylcyclopropenone sensitization with weekly scalp DPC. This material consisted of whole blood, taken in connection with sensitization to the hapten diphenylcyclopropenone (DPC). These receptors all come from a woman aged 40 to 50 with alopecia areata. Some clones in this sample may be carry-over from other donors' samples.

J is TRBJ1-6 and V is TRBV7-2; 10 bases fit TRBD1. Germline V gene sequence: CDR1 SGHTA, CDR2 FQGNSA. The CDR3 spans 18 residues. V shed 3 bases, J shed 3 bases, and the junction held 8 bases outside the gene matches. CDR3 sequence reads: CASSFGDRGILYNSPLHF. The CDR3 DNA follows: TGTGCCAGCAGCTTTGGGGACAGGGGTATCCTCTATAATTCACCCCTCCACTTT.

The chain has TRBV6-5 and TRBJ2-3; 9 nucleotides agree with TRBD1. Germline V gives CDR1 MNHEY, CDR2 SVGAGI. V was clipped by 2 bases and J by 1 base; unmatched bases: 4. The CDR3 has 16 residues. CDR3 amino acids: CASSYLRQGGTDTQYF. CDR3 DNA: TGTGCCAGCAGTTACCTAAGACAGGGGGGCACAGATACGCAGTATTTT.